What follows are 19 T cell receptor beta chains derived from one specimen sequenced in a study of blood T cell repertoires in COVID-19 (dated by TCRdb to 2018 to 2020). Library creation used the immunoSEQ multiplex PCR assay. The source is immuneACCESS, and TCRdb retained only in-frame sequences with V and J called. Part of the clones is not carried over; for the studies checked, unresolved V genes explain less than half of this, and the remainder is unexplained. The sample data list 70,000 to 100,000 clones, and about 86% of these were observed just once. The ten largest make up roughly 8.3% of the sample. What was sequenced was peripheral blood. Every receptor here comes from a woman aged 70 to 79 with acute or convalescent COVID-19.

This sequence joins TRBV12-1 and TRBJ2-1; the table calls TRBD1, which could not be checked here. TRBV12-1 is a recognized pseudogene. This CDR3 has 16 residues. The CDR3 sequence is CASSFRGLQDFNEQFF. DNA of the CDR3: TGTGCCAGCAGCTTTAGGGGGCTACAAGACTTTAATGAGCAGTTCTTC.

The chain is built from TRBV5-1 and TRBJ2-3, with 9 bases aligning to TRBD2. The CDR3 extends over 15 amino acids. Germline V lookup: CDR1 SGHRS, CDR2 YFSETQ. V trimming: 4 bases; J trimming: 2 bases; junction bases outside the gene matches: 5. CDR3 coding DNA: TGCGCCAGCAGCGCGGGGGGGCAAGTCACAGATACGCAGTATTTT. Translation gives CASSAGGQVTDTQYF.

Notes on this clone: It is likely a read error, because the conserved phenylalanine at the end of the CDR3 is missing. No DNA is shown, since the ends of the CDR3 on it are uncertain; the CDR3 is the one TCRdb lists. This sequence joins TRBV7-9 and TRBJ2-7; the tabulated D call, TRBD2, remains unverified against the DNA. From germline, CDR1 is SEHNR and CDR2 FQNEAQ (reference sequence). The CDR3 numbers 11 amino acids, ends counted. CDR3 sequence reads: CASSSGLAGLL.

The genes are TRBV30 and TRBJ1-4, with 9 bases lining up with TRBD1. Trimming removed 0 bases from V and 2 bases from J; junction bases left unmatched: 7. CDR1 is GTSNPN and CDR2 is SVGIG in the germline V gene (reference sequence). This CDR3 has 17 residues. CDR3 in amino acids: CAWSVIQGARTNEKLFF. The CDR3 nucleotides read TGTGCCTGGAGTGTTATACAGGGGGCGCGCACTAATGAAAAACTGTTTTTT.

The rearrangement uses TRBV4-1 and TRBJ1-6, with TRBD1 as a possible D gene (5 bases). Trimming stripped 0 bases from V and 9 bases from J, with 12 bases between. This CDR3 has 15 residues. The V gene's germline CDR1 is MGHRA and CDR2 YSYEKL. Here the CDR3 DNA reads TGCGCCAGCAGCCAAGACCAGGGTAGGGGTTCACCCCTCCACTTT. It translates to CASSQDQGRGSPLHF.

The chain couples TRBV6-8 to TRBJ2-7; no definite D call. The CDR3 has 12 residues. The germline CDR1 and CDR2 sequences are MNHGY and SAAAGT. Deletions cut 5 bases from V and 6 bases from J, with 11 bases between. The CDR3 sequence: CASSTPRGEQYF. Written as DNA, the CDR3 is TGTGCCAGCAGTACCCCGCGCGGCGAGCAGTACTTC.

The chain combines TRBV19 with TRBJ1-4; 9 nucleotides align to TRBD1. The CDR3 sequence is 13 residues long. The V segment lost 5 bases and the J segment 8 bases; nucleotides outside the gene matches: 3. Germline V lookup: CDR1 LNHDA, CDR2 SQIVND (reference sequence). The CDR3 reads CASSWTGVEKLFF. In DNA, the CDR3 is TGTGCCAGTAGTTGGACAGGGGTCGAAAAACTGTTTTTT.

This clone has just a few counts. The chain recombines TRBV6-2 or TRBV6-3 with TRBJ2-5, with D possibly TRBD2 on 6 matching bases. This CDR3 spans 14 amino acids. V was trimmed by 6 bases and J by 7 bases, leaving 18 bases between them. In germline, CDR1 is MNHEY, CDR2 SVGEGT. The CDR3 protein is CASSPLGRLGTQYF. The CDR3, as DNA: TGTGCCAGCAGCCCACTAGGAAGACTAGGGACCCAGTACTTC.

This chain connects TRBV5-1 to TRBJ2-2; the D gene is possibly TRBD2 (5 bases). The CDR3 totals 14 residues. Looked up from germline, CDR1 is SGHRS and CDR2 is YFSETQ. V was shortened by 7 bases and J by 0 bases, with 10 bases between the two germline ends. CDR3 nucleotides: TGCGCCAGCGGAGGACTTCCGAACACCGGGGAGCTGTTTTTT. This gives the protein CASGGLPNTGELFF. Combining the CDR3 with reference TRBV5-1 and TRBJ2-2 gives the whole variable domain KAGVTQTPRYLIKTRGQQVTLSCSPISGHRSVSWYQQTPGQGLQFLFEYFSETQRNKGNFPGRFSGRQFSNSRSEMNVSTLELGDSALYLCASGGLPNTGELFFGEGSRLTVL.

This rearrangement joins TRBV9 to TRBJ2-3, with 12 bases lining up with TRBD1. After removal of 7 bases from V and 2 bases from J, the junction contained 2 bases not matched to a gene. From germline, CDR1 is SGDLS and CDR2 YYNGEE. CDR3 size: 14 residues. The CDR3 region is CASAGQGATDTQYF. The CDR3 DNA reads as TGTGCCAGCGCGGGACAGGGGGCCACAGATACGCAGTATTTT.

The sample holds one count of this clone. V and J are TRBV28 and TRBJ2-4, with TRBD2 identical over 10 bases. V lost 5 bases to trimming and J lost 7 bases; unmatched junction nucleotides: 8. From germline, CDR1 is MDHEN and CDR2 SYDVKM. The CDR3 loop spans 15 amino acids. The CDR3 spells CASSIPTSGWNIQYF. Here the CDR3 DNA reads TGTGCCAGCAGTATCCCGACTAGCGGGTGGAACATTCAGTACTTC.

The V call is TRBV28, the J call TRBJ2-7; 8 bases line up with TRBD1. The trim removed 7 bases at V and 3 bases at J, leaving 11 bases unmatched. The CDR3 runs 15 residues. Germline values: CDR1 MDHEN, CDR2 SYDVKM. CDR3 coding DNA: TGTGCCAGCACCAATCCCCGGACAGGGTTCTACGAGCAGTACTTC. As protein: CASTNPRTGFYEQYF.

A remark on this clone: Other DNA sequences in this specimen translate into the identical CDR3. This chain links TRBV6-5 with TRBJ1-1, with D maybe TRBD1 (5 bases). The CDR3 has 14 residues. Per the germline V gene, CDR1 is MNHEY and CDR2 is SVGAGI. Trimming pared 2 bases from V and 1 base from J, leaving 8 bases between. CDR3: CASSYGQGNTEAFF. CDR3 in DNA: TGTGCCAGCAGTTACGGGCAGGGGAACACTGAAGCTTTCTTT.

The chain uses TRBV10-3 and TRBJ1-6, with 9 bases fitting TRBD1. The CDR3 is 14 residues long. Trimming at V came to 2 bases and at J to 10 bases, leaving 3 bases not matched to a gene. Germline assignment: CDR1 ENHRY and CDR2 SYGVKD. CDR3 coding DNA: TGTGCCATCAGTGAGACAGGGGGCGGATCACCCCTCCACTTT. Amino acid sequence: CAISETGGGSPLHF.

This chain connects TRBV7-2 to TRBJ2-7, with TRBD1 as a possible D gene (5 bases). This CDR3 is built from 13 residues. Trimming cost V 2 bases and J 4 bases, with 9 bases left between them. The germline V gene encodes CDR1 SGHTA and CDR2 FQGNSA. CDR3: CASSLRQGYEQYF. As DNA, the CDR3 is TGTGCCAGCAGCTTACGGCAGGGATACGAGCAGTACTTC.

The chain has TRBV5-4 and TRBJ2-3, with D hard to call. Germline V gene data show CDR1 as SGHNT and CDR2 as YYREEE (reference sequence). V was trimmed by 1 base and J by 1 base, leaving 19 bases between them. CDR3 length: 18 amino acids. Here the CDR3 reads CASSLPSVLVSGTDTQYF. Here the CDR3 DNA reads TGTGCCAGCAGCTTGCCCTCTGTTCTAGTGTCGGGCACAGATACGCAGTATTTT.

The chain combines TRBV27 with TRBJ2-7, with D possibly being TRBD1 (6 bases). This CDR3 is 17 amino acids long. In germline, CDR1 is MNHEY, CDR2 SMNVEV (reference sequence). The ends were cut back, 4 bases at V and 2 bases at J, with 21 bases in the middle. The CDR3 is CASSSRGSGTYPYEQYF. CDR3 sequence (DNA): TGTGCCAGCAGTTCTAGAGGGTCCGGGACATACCCCTACGAGCAGTACTTC.

The chain has TRBV4-2 and TRBJ2-1; 10 bases line up with TRBD2. J gave up 7 bases and V 3 bases, and 15 bases lay outside the gene matches. Germline V gene data show CDR1 as LGHNA and CDR2 as YNFKEQ. The CDR3 is 18 amino acids. The CDR3 region is CASSHPISTSGVGNEQFF. The CDR3 bases are TGTGCCAGCAGCCATCCTATCAGTACTAGCGGGGTTGGGAATGAGCAGTTCTTC.

The rearrangement uses TRBV27 and TRBJ1-5, with a tentative D call TRBD1 (6 bases). The CDR3 spans 18 residues. CDR1 and CDR2 (germline): MNHEY, SMNVEV (reference sequence). Deletions cut 3 bases from V and 2 bases from J, with 20 bases between. The CDR3 is CASSFRGGVLVGNQPQHF. CDR3 sequence (DNA): TGTGCCAGCAGTTTTAGGGGGGGGGTCCTGGTAGGCAATCAGCCCCAGCATTTT.